These 29 T cell receptor beta chains originate from one sample sequenced in a study of CD8+CD57+ T cells in acquired aplastic anemia. Genomic DNA was employed as the template in profiling TCR beta VDJ and CDR3. MiXCR, applied by TCRdb to the reads, yields one record per CDR3 protein. Of about 200,000 distinct CDR3 sequences in the sample, 50% to 70% were seen once. Flow cytometry had shown expanded CD8+CD57+ cells in the patients chosen for sequencing. The sample taken for sequencing was sorted CD4+, CD8+, or CD8+CD57+ T cells (not recorded which) from PBMCs. All receptors derive from a human donor with aplastic anemia.

The chain combines TRBV30 with TRBJ1-1, with D possibly being TRBD1 (5 bases). The CDR3 is 14 amino acids. CDR1 and CDR2 from the germline V gene are GTSNPN and SVGIG (reference sequence). Trimming cost V 5 bases and J 4 bases, with 17 bases left between them. CDR3 protein: CAWSLGRWGTEAFF. Written as DNA, the CDR3 is TGTGCCTGGTCTCTGGGACGGTGGGGCACTGAAGCTTTCTTT.

The V gene is TRBV20-1, the J gene TRBJ1-3; possibly TRBD1 for D (6 bases). V was pared by 6 bases and J by 5 bases, with 14 bases between. The CDR3 extends over 13 amino acids. The germline gives CDR1 DFQATT, CDR2 SNEGSKA (reference sequence). DNA of the CDR3: TGCAGTGCCCAGGGACAATTAAGAAACACCATATATTTT. Its translation: CSAQGQLRNTIYF.

This rearrangement joins TRBV29-1 to TRBJ2-3, with D hard to call. Germline V gene data show CDR1 as SQVTM and CDR2 as ANQGSEA. This CDR3 is 11 amino acids long. V shed 3 bases and J shed 6 bases, with 7 bases lying between them. CDR3 sequence (DNA): TGCAGCGTTGACCCTCGGGATACGCAGTATTTT. As protein: CSVDPRDTQYF.

The chain has TRBV2 and TRBJ2-7, with TRBD1 identical over 7 bases. The V and J ends lost 3 bases and 2 bases, in that order; junction bases with no gene match: 7. Per germline, CDR1 SNHLY and CDR2 FYNNEI. The CDR3 is made up of 15 amino acids. CDR3: CASSDPPGQTYEQYF. CDR3 DNA sequence: TGTGCCAGCAGTGACCCGCCGGGACAGACCTACGAGCAGTACTTC.

This clonotype appeared a single time. The chain has TRBV11-2 and TRBJ1-5; 7 bases align to TRBD1. The CDR3 runs 13 residues. J was trimmed by 4 bases and V by 5 bases; bases with no gene match: 2. Germline V gene data show CDR1 as SGHAT and CDR2 as FQNNGV. CDR3 region: CASSQDRNQPQHF. In nucleotides, the CDR3 is TGTGCCAGCAGCCAGGACAGGAATCAGCCCCAGCATTTT.

The V gene is TRBV11-1, the J gene TRBJ2-7; D is uncertain. Germline loops: CDR1 SGHAT, CDR2 FQDESV (reference sequence). V lost 5 bases to trimming and J lost 5 bases, with 13 bases between them. CDR3 length: 13 amino acids. Here the CDR3 reads CASSLGRADEQYF. The CDR3, as DNA: TGTGCCAGCAGCCTCGGCCGGGCGGACGAGCAGTACTTC.

This chain links TRBV7-9 with TRBJ1-4; D is perhaps TRBD1 (6 bases). V lost 5 bases and J 0 bases, leaving 10 bases between the germline ends. Germline CDR1 reads SEHNR; CDR2 reads FQNEAQ (reference sequence). This CDR3 has 15 amino acids. Here the CDR3 DNA reads TGTGCCAGCAGCCTGACAGGAGCAACTAATGAAAAACTGTTTTTT. Translation gives CASSLTGATNEKLFF.

V is TRBV5-1 and J is TRBJ1-2; TRBD1 is a possible D gene (6 bases). Germline CDR1 SGHRS, CDR2 YFSETQ. The CDR3 contains 13 residues. V lost 3 bases to trimming and J lost 8 bases, with 14 bases between them. The CDR3 here is CASSSGGPDGYTF. For the CDR3, the DNA is TGCGCCAGCAGCTCCGGGGGGCCCGACGGCTACACCTTC.

The genes are TRBV2 and TRBJ2-7; D gene uncertain. V lost 7 bases and J lost 1, with 8 bases in between. CDR1 is SNHLY, CDR2 FYNNEI, per germline. This CDR3 comprises 12 residues. DNA of the CDR3: TGTGCCAGCAATCCGACGTCCTACGAGCAGTACTTC. Encoded protein: CASNPTSYEQYF.

There are many counts of this clonotype. The gene calls are TRBV11-2 and TRBJ2-7; tentative D call: TRBD2 (5 bases). Germline CDR1 reads SGHAT; CDR2 reads FQNNGV. V was pared by 4 bases and J by 0 bases, with 13 bases between. The CDR3 extends over 15 amino acids. The CDR3 DNA follows: TGTGCCAGCAGCTCTGGGAGTAGGGACTCCTACGAGCAGTACTTC. As protein: CASSSGSRDSYEQYF.

V gene TRBV2 combines with J gene TRBJ1-6, with a tentative D call TRBD1 (5 bases). The germline V gene has CDR1 SNHLY and CDR2 FYNNEI. There are 13 residues in the CDR3. Trimming removed 7 bases at V and 6 bases at J, with 10 bases between. CDR3 in amino acids: CASKETVNSPLHF. The CDR3 coding sequence is TGTGCCAGCAAAGAGACAGTTAATTCACCCCTCCACTTT.

The chain carries TRBV9 and TRBJ2-3, with TRBD2 as a possible D gene (6 bases). The V end lost 2 bases, the J end lost 2 bases, and 18 bases lay between the germline ends. The CDR3 sequence is 17 residues long. CDR1 is SGDLS, CDR2 YYNGEE, per germline. CDR3 bases: TGTGCCAGCAGCGTCCGGACCATTGGACTAACCACAGATACGCAGTATTTT. Translated: CASSVRTIGLTTDTQYF.

This sequence joins TRBV7-3 and TRBJ2-3; 8 nucleotides line up with TRBD1. Germline assignment: CDR1 SGHTA and CDR2 FQGTGA. V trimming: 5 bases; J trimming: 0 bases; junction bases outside the gene matches: 1. This CDR3 spans 14 amino acids. The DNA for the CDR3 is TGTGCCAGCAGCCGGGACAGGAGCACAGATACGCAGTATTTT. Translation: CASSRDRSTDTQYF.

This clonotype was counted between two and nine times. V is TRBV15 and J is TRBJ2-3; 13 positions match TRBD2. With 3 bases clipped from V and 3 bases from J, the junction kept 6 bases outside the gene matches. The CDR3 sequence is 17 residues long. Germline V CDR1 and CDR2: LNHNV, YYDKDF (reference sequence). The CDR3 region has the DNA TGTGCCACCAGCAGCTCCACTAGCGGGGGGGCGACAGATACGCAGTATTTT. Amino acids: CATSSSTSGGATDTQYF.

The chain has TRBV20-1 and TRBJ2-7; no clear D gene. CDR1 DFQATT and CDR2 SNEGSKA come from the germline V gene (reference sequence). Deletions cut 3 bases from V and 4 bases from J, with 10 bases between. The CDR3 has 12 amino acids. The DNA of the CDR3 is TGCAGTGCTAGTTGGATGGGATACGAGCAGTACTTC. It encodes CSASWMGYEQYF.

This chain uses TRBV20-1 with TRBJ2-3; possibly TRBD1 for D (5 bases). Germline CDR1 reads DFQATT; CDR2 reads SNEGSKA (reference sequence). V was cut by 3 bases and J by 0 bases, with 13 bases left in between. The CDR3 contains 15 residues. CDR3 region: CSASNKQVSTDTQYF. CDR3 sequence (DNA): TGCAGTGCTAGTAATAAACAGGTTAGCACAGATACGCAGTATTTT.

The chain employs TRBV7-2 and TRBJ2-5, with 7 nucleotides matching TRBD2. J gave up 4 bases and V 5 bases, and 13 bases lay outside the gene matches. The CDR3 totals 16 residues. Germline V gene lookup returns CDR1 SGHTA and CDR2 FQGNSA. CDR3 sequence reads: CASSLRLAGEGETQYF. DNA of the CDR3: TGTGCCAGCAGCCTGAGACTAGCTGGGGAAGGAGAGACCCAGTACTTC. The variable domain in full, completed from reference TRBV7-2 and TRBJ2-5, reads GAGVSQSPSNKVTEKGKDVELRCDPISGHTALYWYRQSLGQGLEFLIYFQGNSAPDKSGLPSDRFSAERTGGSVSTLTIQRTQQEDSAVYLCASSLRLAGEGETQYFGPGTRLLVL.

In this sample, this clonotype turned up once. The J gene is TRBJ1-1, the V gene TRBV25-1, with 7 bases lining up with TRBD1. This CDR3 is 14 amino acids long. Germline V gene sequence: CDR1 MGHDK, CDR2 SYGVNS. V shed 6 bases, J shed 2 bases, and the junction held 6 bases outside the gene matches. The chain's CDR3 is CASRATGSNTEAFF. The CDR3 DNA follows: TGTGCCAGCAGGGCGACAGGGTCTAACACTGAAGCTTTCTTT.

The CDR3 is CATSSRQVPGELFF. In nucleotides, the CDR3 is TGTGCCACCAGCAGTCGACAGGTCCCCGGGGAGCTGTTTTTT. This chain links TRBV15 with TRBJ2-2; TRBD1 might be the D (6 bases). V was shortened by 3 bases and J by 6 bases, with 11 bases between the two germline ends. This CDR3 region has 14 residues. CDR1 is LNHNV and CDR2 is YYDKDF in the germline V gene (reference sequence).

The chain carries TRBV2 and TRBJ2-7, with no clear D. Trimming removed 2 bases at V and 3 bases at J, with 2 bases between. The CDR3 covers 11 residues. Germline CDR1 reads SNHLY; CDR2 reads FYNNEI. CDR3 nucleotides: TGTGCCAGCAGTGAACGCTACGAGCAGTACTTC. The encoded protein is CASSERYEQYF.

This clonotype was seen only once. The V and J genes are TRBV7-2 and TRBJ2-7; the D call may be TRBD1 or TRBD2 (5 bases each). V lost 5 bases to trimming and J lost 3 bases, with 14 bases between them. Per the germline V gene, CDR1 is SGHTA and CDR2 is FQGNSA. The CDR3 loop spans 14 amino acids. In nucleotides, the CDR3 is TGTGCCAGCAGCCCCTATGGGGCGGGCTACGAGCAGTACTTC. This encodes CASSPYGAGYEQYF.

The CDR3 region has the DNA TGTGCCAGCAGCTTTGATACGCAGTATTTT. It specifies CASSFDTQYF. The chain carries TRBV4-2 and TRBJ2-3; D not resolved. Germline-derived CDR1 and CDR2 are LGHNA and YNFKEQ. V dropped 5 bases and J dropped 6 bases, with 3 bases sitting between them. This CDR3 contains 10 residues.

This chain joins TRBV20-1 and TRBJ2-7; 8 nucleotides agree with TRBD1. J lost 2 bases, V lost 6 bases, and 6 bases had no gene match. Germline CDR1 DFQATT, CDR2 SNEGSKA (reference sequence). CDR3 length: 13 amino acids. The CDR3 loop is CSAEGQETYEQYF. The DNA of the CDR3 is TGCAGTGCAGAGGGACAGGAAACCTACGAGCAGTACTTC.

This clonotype was seen only once. CDR3 sequence reads: CSAPLTGAGYTF. The CDR3 nucleotides read TGCAGTGCTCCATTAACAGGGGCAGGCTACACCTTC. V and J are TRBV20-1 and TRBJ1-2, with TRBD1 matching over 7 bases. The V gene end was trimmed by 5 bases and the J gene end by 8 bases; junction bases not matched to a gene: 8. The CDR3 spans 12 residues. Germline values: CDR1 DFQATT, CDR2 SNEGSKA (reference sequence).

This clonotype came up once. The J gene is TRBJ2-1, the V gene TRBV12-5; 13 nucleotides align to TRBD2. The CDR3 runs 16 residues. V shed 2 bases, J shed 4 bases, and the junction held 2 bases outside the gene matches. CDR1 is LGHNT, CDR2 FRNRAP, per germline. CDR3 in DNA: TGTGCTAGTGGTTTGCGGGGACTAGCGGGATACAATGAGCAGTTCTTC. It specifies CASGLRGLAGYNEQFF. The whole variable domain, filled in from reference TRBV12-5 and TRBJ2-1, reads DARVTQTPRHKVTEMGQEVTMRCQPILGHNTVFWYRQTMMQGLELLAYFRNRAPLDDSGMPKDRFSAEMPDATLATLKIQPSEPRDSAVYFCASGLRGLAGYNEQFFGPGTRLTVL.

The V gene is TRBV29-1, the J gene TRBJ1-2; the D is unclear. The CDR3 has 14 residues. Germline loops: CDR1 SQVTM, CDR2 ANQGSEA. Trimming removed 4 bases from V and 1 base from J, with 13 bases in between. The CDR3 protein is CSVGPTPYNYGYTF. DNA of the CDR3: TGCAGCGTTGGCCCAACACCCTATAACTATGGCTACACCTTC.

With respect to this clonotype: Being one base from a much bigger clone, this may be a read error. The chain is built from TRBV6-5 and TRBJ2-3, with a tentative D call TRBD2 (6 bases). Germline V gives CDR1 MNHEY, CDR2 SVGAGI. The CDR3 contains 15 residues. The CDR3 nucleotides read TGTGCCAGCAGCAACGCCGACACTAGCACAGATACGCAGTGTTTT. Residues: CASSNADTSTDTQCF.

J is TRBJ2-1 and V is TRBV20-1, with 8 bases fitting TRBD2. The V gene end was trimmed by 0 bases and the J gene end by 12 bases; junction bases not matched to a gene: 13. Germline CDR1 DFQATT, CDR2 SNEGSKA (reference sequence). CDR3 length: 15 amino acids. CDR3 DNA sequence: TGCAGTGCTAGAGACCCAGGCGGGGGGTTGAGGGGGCAGTTCTTC. It codes for CSARDPGGGLRGQFF.

This clonotype was seen ten or more times. The chain links TRBV7-9 to TRBJ2-4, with D hard to call. The CDR3 has 13 residues. CDR1 and CDR2 from the germline V gene are SEHNR and FQNEAQ (reference sequence). Trimming left V 8 bases short and J 0 bases short, with 8 bases between. The CDR3 coding sequence is TGTGCCAGCGGCTCTTTAGCCAAAAACATTCAGTACTTC. It yields the protein CASGSLAKNIQYF.